The 18 T cell receptor beta chains below all came from one sample that was sequenced in a study of blood T cells in healthy people across ages. A second PCR, run for 7 to 11 cycles, used a sample-barcoded 5' primer plus a J-beta primer mix. TCRdb re-analysed the 5' RACE reads in MiXCR, keeping a single row per CDR3 protein. This sample yields under 2 million distinct CDR3 sequences, of which around 36% are seen a single time; over 9% belongs to the top ten. The sequenced sample consisted of blood. The receptors originated from a woman in her thirties in good health.

In this sample, this clonotype turned up a few times. This rearrangement joins TRBV7-9 to TRBJ2-3; 10 bases match TRBD1. Germline CDR1 reads SEHNR; CDR2 reads FQNEAQ (reference sequence). J gave up 4 bases and V 5 bases, and 15 bases lay outside the gene matches. The CDR3 extends over 18 amino acids. The CDR3 sequence: CASSGLTGGAALPDTQYF. DNA for the CDR3: TGTGCCAGCAGCGGCCTGACAGGGGGCGCCGCTCTCCCAGATACGCAGTATTTT.

V is TRBV30 and J is TRBJ1-1, with D hard to call. With 0 bases removed from V and 5 bases from J, the gap between germline ends came to 16 bases. The CDR3 is 15 amino acids. The germline V gene has CDR1 GTSNPN and CDR2 SVGIG (reference sequence). The chain's CDR3 is CAWSVREGTGTEAFF. The CDR3 nucleotides are TGTGCCTGGAGTGTACGGGAGGGAACCGGGACTGAAGCTTTCTTT.

This clonotype has just a few counts. V gene TRBV6-4 combines with J gene TRBJ2-7; D is ambiguous. CDR3 length equals 11 residues. Germline CDR1 is MRHNA and CDR2 is SNTAGT. Deletions cut 7 bases from V and 5 bases from J, with 9 bases between. The CDR3 is CASKGRHEQYF. Here the CDR3 DNA reads TGTGCCAGCAAGGGCAGACACGAGCAGTACTTC.

The V gene is TRBV6-6, the J gene TRBJ1-2; no reliable D call. Germline-derived CDR1 and CDR2 are MNHNY and SVGAGI (reference sequence). V gave up 0 bases and J gave up 8 bases, with 10 bases separating them. This CDR3 comprises 13 residues. The CDR3 region has the DNA TGTGCCAGCAGTTACTCGGACTTTTTAGGCTACACCTTC. Protein: CASSYSDFLGYTF.

The chain couples TRBV7-2 to TRBJ1-2; no firm D call. The CDR3 has 13 amino acids. Trimming stripped 6 bases from V and 3 bases from J, with 11 bases between. Germline-derived CDR1 and CDR2 are SGHTA and FQGNSA. In nucleotides, the CDR3 is TGTGCCAGCAGTCCCGGATTCTACTATGGCTACACCTTC. The encoded protein is CASSPGFYYGYTF.

This clonotype was recorded many times. The chain joins TRBV7-2 to TRBJ2-5; 9 nucleotides agree with TRBD2. Per the germline V gene, CDR1 is SGHTA and CDR2 is FQGNSA. The CDR3 runs 14 residues. J lost 5 bases, V lost 4 bases, and 5 bases had no gene match. The CDR3, as DNA: TGTGCCAGCAGCTCTCTAGCGGGAAGGGAGACCCAGTACTTC. This codes for CASSSLAGRETQYF.

V and J are TRBV28 and TRBJ2-1; TRBD1 or TRBD2 may be the D gene (5 bases each). V was pared by 1 base and J by 3 bases, with 10 bases between. Germline V lookup: CDR1 MDHEN, CDR2 SYDVKM. This CDR3 is 15 amino acids long. CDR3 sequence: CASSLSGRGYNEQFF. CDR3 nucleotide sequence: TGTGCCAGCAGTTTATCAGGGAGAGGCTACAATGAGCAGTTCTTC. The full variable domain, with the rest looked up from reference TRBV28 and TRBJ2-1, is DVKVTQSSRYLVKRTGEKVFLECVQDMDHENMFWYRQDPGLGLRLIYFSYDVKMKEKGDIPEGYSVSREKKERFSLILESASTNQTSMYLCASSLSGRGYNEQFFGPGTRLTVL.

This clonotype was detected a few times. The rearrangement links TRBV10-3 to TRBJ1-5; D is unresolved. Trimming shortened V by 0 bases and J by 4 bases, and 7 bases separated the two germline ends. The CDR3 runs to 14 residues. Germline CDR1 reads ENHRY; CDR2 reads SYGVKD. CDR3 DNA sequence: TGTGCCATCAGTGAGTCAGGGTCGAATCAGCCCCAGCATTTT. It yields the protein CAISESGSNQPQHF.

CDR3 DNA sequence: TGTGCCATCAACGCAGGAAATAATTCACCCCTCCACTTT. Residues: CAINAGNNSPLHF. This chain links TRBV10-3 with TRBJ1-6; D is uncertain. CDR3 length: 13 residues. Trimming shortened V by 7 bases and J by 5 bases, and 9 bases separated the two germline ends. Germline loops: CDR1 ENHRY, CDR2 SYGVKD.

This clonotype was seen a few times. Here the CDR3 DNA reads TGCGCCAGCAGCCAAGATCGAAGTATAGGTTCACCCCTCCACTTT. Its translation is CASSQDRSIGSPLHF. The chain carries TRBV4-1 and TRBJ1-6; no reliable D call. The germline CDR1 and CDR2 sequences are MGHRA and YSYEKL. The CDR3 is made up of 15 amino acids. V lost 0 bases and J 9 bases, leaving 12 bases between the germline ends.

This rearrangement joins TRBV7-9 to TRBJ1-1; D unresolved. CDR1 is SEHNR, CDR2 FQNEAQ, per germline (reference sequence). The CDR3 has 14 amino acids. V shed 5 bases and J shed 5 bases, with 15 bases lying between them. This chain's CDR3 is CASSPQSGSTEAFF. DNA of the CDR3: TGTGCCAGCAGCCCACAATCGGGGAGTACTGAAGCTTTCTTT. The full variable domain, in which reference TRBV7-9 and TRBJ1-1 provide the parts outside the CDR3, is DTGVSQNPRHKITKRGQNVTFRCDPISEHNRLYWYRQTLGQGPEFLTYFQNEAQLEKSRLLSDRFSAERPKGSFSTLEIQRTEQGDSAMYLCASSPQSGSTEAFFGQGTRLTVV.

The V and J genes are TRBV4-1 and TRBJ2-5; D possibly uses TRBD1 or TRBD2 (6 bases each). V was clipped by 0 bases and J by 1 base, with 21 bases between them. Germline loops: CDR1 MGHRA, CDR2 YSYEKL. This CDR3 contains 19 residues. Written as DNA, the CDR3 is TGCGCCAGCAGCCAAGAAGGGAAAGTGTGGAGGGGGTCCCAAGAGACCCAGTACTTC. Translated: CASSQEGKVWRGSQETQYF.

This clonotype has at least ten counts. The gene calls are TRBV29-1 and TRBJ2-1, with D possibly being TRBD2 (5 bases). V gave up 8 bases and J gave up 0 bases, with 14 bases separating them. This CDR3 is built from 14 residues. Germline V gene lookup returns CDR1 SQVTM and CDR2 ANQGSEA. This CDR3 reads CSLWTGSSYNEQFF. CDR3 in DNA: TGCAGCCTTTGGACGGGGAGCTCCTACAATGAGCAGTTCTTC.

The CDR3 protein is CSVQGGMGQPQHF. As DNA, the CDR3 is TGCAGTGTCCAGGGGGGGATGGGGCAGCCCCAGCATTTT. The V gene is TRBV20-1, the J gene TRBJ1-5, with 7 positions matching TRBD1. The CDR3 consists of 13 residues. The germline gives CDR1 DFQATT, CDR2 SNEGSKA (reference sequence). V was clipped by 7 bases and J by 7 bases; unmatched bases: 10.

This clonotype was detected once. Mismatch with germline at one junction end may stem from a read error. The J gene is TRBJ2-7, the V gene TRBV7-7; tentative D call: TRBD1 (6 bases). The tail of the sequence fits TRBJ2-5 better, so the J call may be wrong. CDR1 and CDR2 from the germline V gene are SSHAT and FNYEAQ (reference sequence). The CDR3 consists of 14 residues. CDR3 protein: CAGSPTTGWETQYF. In DNA, the CDR3 is TGTGCCGGCAGCCCGACTACAGGGTGGGAGACCCAGTACTTC.

The chain employs TRBV5-1 and TRBJ2-5; D remains ambiguous. There are 16 residues in the CDR3. Trimming took 1 base from V and 4 from J, leaving 17 bases between them. The germline V gene encodes CDR1 SGHRS and CDR2 YFSETQ. The CDR3 reads CASSLLGQAVGETQYF. CDR3 nucleotides: TGCGCCAGCAGCTTGCTAGGCCAGGCCGTCGGAGAGACCCAGTACTTC. Full variable domain (outside the CDR3, taken from reference TRBV5-1 and TRBJ2-5): KAGVTQTPRYLIKTRGQQVTLSCSPISGHRSVSWYQQTPGQGLQFLFEYFSETQRNKGNFPGRFSGRQFSNSRSEMNVSTLELGDSALYLCASSLLGQAVGETQYFGPGTRLLVL.

The chain links TRBV29-1 to TRBJ2-5; the match to TRBD1 covers 9 bases. Losses at the gene ends were 5 bases for V and 5 bases for J; bases not matched to a gene: 6. The CDR3 loop spans 13 amino acids. The germline V gene has CDR1 SQVTM and CDR2 ANQGSEA. This CDR3 reads CSVQQGAWETQYF. CDR3 nucleotide sequence: TGCAGCGTTCAACAGGGGGCGTGGGAGACCCAGTACTTC.

V is TRBV30 and J is TRBJ1-2; D remains unclear. Germline V lookup: CDR1 GTSNPN, CDR2 SVGIG (reference sequence). Trimming took 4 bases from V and 8 from J, leaving 14 bases between them. This CDR3 comprises 12 residues. CDR3 region: CAWNLDGKGYTF. The CDR3 bases are TGTGCCTGGAATCTTGATGGGAAAGGCTACACCTTC.